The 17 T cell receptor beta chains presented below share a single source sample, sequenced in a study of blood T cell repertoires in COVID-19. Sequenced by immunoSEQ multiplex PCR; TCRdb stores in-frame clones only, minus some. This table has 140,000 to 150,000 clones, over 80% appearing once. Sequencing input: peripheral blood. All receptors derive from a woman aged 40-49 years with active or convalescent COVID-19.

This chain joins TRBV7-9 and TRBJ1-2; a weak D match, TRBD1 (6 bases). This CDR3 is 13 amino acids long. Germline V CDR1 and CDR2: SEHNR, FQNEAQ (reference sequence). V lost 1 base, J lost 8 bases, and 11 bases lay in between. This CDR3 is CASSLVQGHGYTF. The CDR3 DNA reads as TGTGCCAGCAGCTTAGTTCAGGGGCACGGCTACACCTTC.

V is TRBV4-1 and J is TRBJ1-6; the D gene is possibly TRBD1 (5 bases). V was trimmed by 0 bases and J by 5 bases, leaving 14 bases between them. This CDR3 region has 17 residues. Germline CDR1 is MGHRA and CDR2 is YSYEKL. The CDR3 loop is CASSQEGRVAHNSPLHF. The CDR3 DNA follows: TGCGCCAGCAGCCAAGAGGGGCGCGTGGCCCATAATTCACCCCTCCACTTT.

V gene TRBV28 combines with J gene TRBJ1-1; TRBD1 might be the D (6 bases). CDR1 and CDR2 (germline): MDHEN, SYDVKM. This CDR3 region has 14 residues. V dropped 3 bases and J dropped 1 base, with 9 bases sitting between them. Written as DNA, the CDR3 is TGTGCCAGCAGTTTGGGGACACCGAACACTGAAGCTTTCTTT. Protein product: CASSLGTPNTEAFF.

In nucleotides, the CDR3 is TGTGCCAGCACCTTTGGCCTTAGCGGGAGGACGAATGAGCAGTTCTTC. Protein product: CASTFGLSGRTNEQFF. The J gene is TRBJ2-1, the V gene TRBV7-2; 10 bases fit TRBD2. V shed 7 bases and J 7 bases; nucleotides not matched to a gene: 13. This CDR3 is built from 16 residues. Germline V gene data show CDR1 as SGHTA and CDR2 as FQGNSA.

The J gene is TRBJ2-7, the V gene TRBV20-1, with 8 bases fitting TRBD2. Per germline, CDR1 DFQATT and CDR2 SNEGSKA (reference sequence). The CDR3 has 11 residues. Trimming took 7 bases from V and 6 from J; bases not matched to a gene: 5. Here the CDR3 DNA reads TGCAGTGGTCGGGGGGGGCGCGAGCAGTACTTC. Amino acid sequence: CSGRGGREQYF.

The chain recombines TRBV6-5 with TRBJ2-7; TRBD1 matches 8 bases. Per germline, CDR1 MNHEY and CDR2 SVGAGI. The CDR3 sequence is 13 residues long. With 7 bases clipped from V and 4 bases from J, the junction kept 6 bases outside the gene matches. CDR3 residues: CASTGQGGYEQYF. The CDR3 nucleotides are TGTGCCAGCACTGGACAGGGCGGGTACGAGCAGTACTTC.

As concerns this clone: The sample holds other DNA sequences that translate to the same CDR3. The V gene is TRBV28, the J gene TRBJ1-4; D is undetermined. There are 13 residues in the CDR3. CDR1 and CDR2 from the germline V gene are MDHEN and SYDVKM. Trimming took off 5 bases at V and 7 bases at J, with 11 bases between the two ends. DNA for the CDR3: TGTGCCAGCAGTCCCTCCGGTGGTGAAAAACTGTTTTTT. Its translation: CASSPSGGEKLFF. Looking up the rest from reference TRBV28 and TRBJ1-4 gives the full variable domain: DVKVTQSSRYLVKRTGEKVFLECVQDMDHENMFWYRQDPGLGLRLIYFSYDVKMKEKGDIPEGYSVSREKKERFSLILESASTNQTSMYLCASSPSGGEKLFFGSGTQLSVL.

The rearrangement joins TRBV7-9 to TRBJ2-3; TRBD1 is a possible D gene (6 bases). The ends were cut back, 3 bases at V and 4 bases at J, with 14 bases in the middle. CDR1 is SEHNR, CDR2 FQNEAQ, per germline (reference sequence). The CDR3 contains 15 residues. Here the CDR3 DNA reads TGTGCCAGCAGCTTTCACGGGAAGGGGGCAGATACGCAGTATTTT. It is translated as CASSFHGKGADTQYF.

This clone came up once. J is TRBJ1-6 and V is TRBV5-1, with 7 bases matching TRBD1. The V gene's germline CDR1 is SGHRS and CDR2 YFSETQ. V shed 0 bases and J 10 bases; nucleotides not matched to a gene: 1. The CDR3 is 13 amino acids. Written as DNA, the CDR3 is TGCGCCAGCAGCTTGGAGGACAGGTCACCCCTCCACTTT. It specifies CASSLEDRSPLHF.

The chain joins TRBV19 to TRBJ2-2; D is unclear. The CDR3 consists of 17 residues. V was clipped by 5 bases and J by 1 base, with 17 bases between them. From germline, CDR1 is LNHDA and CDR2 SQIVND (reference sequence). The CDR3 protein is CASSLRIPQRNTGELFF. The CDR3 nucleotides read TGTGCCAGTAGTTTACGGATTCCTCAGCGGAACACCGGGGAGCTGTTTTTT.

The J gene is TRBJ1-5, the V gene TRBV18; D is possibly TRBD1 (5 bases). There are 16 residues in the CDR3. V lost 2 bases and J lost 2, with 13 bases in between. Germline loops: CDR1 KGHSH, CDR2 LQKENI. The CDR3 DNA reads TGTGCCAGCTCACCATACGGGGGTATGGGCAATCAGCCCCAGCATTTT. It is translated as CASSPYGGMGNQPQHF.

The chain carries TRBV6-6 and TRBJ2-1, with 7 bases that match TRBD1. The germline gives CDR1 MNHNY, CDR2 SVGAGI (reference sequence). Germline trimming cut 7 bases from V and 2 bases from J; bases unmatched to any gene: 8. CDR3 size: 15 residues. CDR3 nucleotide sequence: TGTGCCAGCACCCTCCTGAGGGGGCCCTACAATGAGCAGTTCTTC. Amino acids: CASTLLRGPYNEQFF.

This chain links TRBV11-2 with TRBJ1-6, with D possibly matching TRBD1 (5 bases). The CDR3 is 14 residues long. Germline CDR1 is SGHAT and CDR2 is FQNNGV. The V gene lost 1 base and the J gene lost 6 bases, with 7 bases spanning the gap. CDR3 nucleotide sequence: TGTGCCAGCAGCTTAGGGGGGGTTAATTCACCCCTCCACTTT. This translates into CASSLGGVNSPLHF.

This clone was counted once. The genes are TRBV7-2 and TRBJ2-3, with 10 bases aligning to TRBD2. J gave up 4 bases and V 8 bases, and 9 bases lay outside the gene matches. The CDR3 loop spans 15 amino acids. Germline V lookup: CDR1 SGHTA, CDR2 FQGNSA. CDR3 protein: CASGIAGGGADTQYF. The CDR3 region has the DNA TGTGCCAGCGGGATAGCGGGAGGAGGGGCAGATACGCAGTATTTT.

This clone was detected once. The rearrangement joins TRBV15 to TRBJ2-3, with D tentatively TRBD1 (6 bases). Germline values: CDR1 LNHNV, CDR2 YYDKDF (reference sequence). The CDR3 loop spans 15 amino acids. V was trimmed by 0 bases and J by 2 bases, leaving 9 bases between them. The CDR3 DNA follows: TGTGCCACCAGCAGAGACAGGGGCGCCACAGATACGCAGTATTTT. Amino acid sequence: CATSRDRGATDTQYF.

CDR3 loop: CASSLWGTVTIQYF. In DNA, the CDR3 is TGTGCCAGCAGCTTGTGGGGGACAGTAACCATTCAGTACTTC. The genes are TRBV5-4 and TRBJ2-4; 7 bases match TRBD1. Germline CDR1 is SGHNT and CDR2 is YYREEE (reference sequence). Germline trimming cut 1 base from V and 9 bases from J; bases unmatched to any gene: 7. This CDR3 has 14 amino acids.

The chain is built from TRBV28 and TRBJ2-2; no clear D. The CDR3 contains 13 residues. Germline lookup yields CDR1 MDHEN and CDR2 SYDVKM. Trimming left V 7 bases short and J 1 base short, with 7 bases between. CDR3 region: CASILLNTGELFF. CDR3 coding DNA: TGTGCCAGCATCCTTTTGAACACCGGGGAGCTGTTTTTT.